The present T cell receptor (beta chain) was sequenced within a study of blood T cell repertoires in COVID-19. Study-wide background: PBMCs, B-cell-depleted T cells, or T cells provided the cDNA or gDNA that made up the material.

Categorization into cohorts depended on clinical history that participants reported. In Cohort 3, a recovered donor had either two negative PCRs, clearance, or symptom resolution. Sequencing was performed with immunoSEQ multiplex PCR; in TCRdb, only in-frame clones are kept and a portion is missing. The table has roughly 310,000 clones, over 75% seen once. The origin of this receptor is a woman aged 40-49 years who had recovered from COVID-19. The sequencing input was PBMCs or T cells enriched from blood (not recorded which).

The CDR3 region has the DNA TGCGCCAGCAGCCACGGGGACAGGGCGGCGGGCACTGAAGCTTTCTTT. Amino acid sequence: CASSHGDRAAGTEAFF. The rearrangement links TRBV5-1 to TRBJ1-1; 9 positions agree with TRBD1. After removal of 4 bases from V and 4 bases from J, the junction contained 11 bases not matched to a gene. The CDR3 consists of 16 residues. Germline V gene sequence: CDR1 SGHRS, CDR2 YFSETQ.